This T cell receptor beta chain is drawn from a study of cytomegalovirus exposure and HLA in healthy donors (dated by TCRdb to about 2017). For the study in its entirety: According to an earlier analysis of 587 of the donors, about 179 million T cells yielded over 90 million unique TCR beta sequences and approximately 280 Gb of sequence data. Among the roughly 400 genotyped donors, roughly 80% belonged to the genetic ancestry cluster associated with self-reported Caucasian donors. Donor age, sex, ethnicity and CMV serostatus were collected together with the repertoire data. In a later analysis, previously published TCR beta repertoires from some 640 donors were re-analyzed and high-resolution HLA genotyping was added so that TCR occurrence patterns could be studied. Besides the first cohort of around 700 subjects, a separate validation cohort made up of 120 different subjects was used. Several DR-DQ haplotypes were handled as single units for association and clustering, since linkage in the cohort was strong. Genome-wide SNP genotypes for about 65% of the 666 donors were used in a later genetic analysis, which treated that subset as a discovery cohort. An earlier analysis of several hundred of the donors applied high-throughput TCR beta sequencing to assess whether each TCR beta V gene segment acted as functional or pseudogenic. To predict cytomegalovirus infection status, the study brought together high-throughput TCR immunosequencing, statistical association of individual TCRs with disease status, and machine learning. Class I and class II HLA loci were covered by the typing at four-digit resolution. All discovery cohort repertoires had been generated using a single sequencing platform. An early release covering roughly 600 HLA-typed donors comprised roughly 300 gigabases of sequencing data and 85 million to 100 million unique TCR sequences. Typing coverage differed by locus: A, B, C, DRB1 and DQB1 were typed in roughly 620-630 donors, DQA1 in about 500, DPA1 in some 600, and DPB1 in 450 to 480. Among around 400 genotyped donors of the cohort, an average of about 220,000 unique TCR beta nucleotide sequences was sequenced per donor, of which about 18% were non-productive. The later analysis used no new phenotypic data to find candidate immune exposures, relying instead on TCR beta sequences and their occurrence across donors. The study aimed to test whether cataloging public T cell receptors could reveal signatures of past pathogen exposure. The T cell repertoires of 666 subjects were profiled by immunosequencing and related to cytomegalovirus serostatus. Beyond this particular receptor, the publication reports: According to a later analysis, most CMV-associated TCR beta chains appeared to be HLA-restricted, and the HLA associations seemed to be driven largely by CMV exposure. The 87-base-pair reads could not distinguish some IMGT-functional V segments, including TRBV6-2 and TRBV6-3, so those segments were excluded. In a later analysis, HLA-associated TCR beta chains showed more clonal expansion and lower generation probabilities than non-associated chains that were equally common. It was suggested by the authors that the approach could potentially be generalized to other disease states and immunological phenotypes. Three of the identified cytomegalovirus-associated TCR beta chains were confirmed in vitro to be specific for cytomegalovirus antigens. The cohort was sequenced for TCR beta chains only, and without alpha or paired-chain data the features that could be detected were limited. Most TCR sequences were observed very rarely across donors, whereas some public TCRs were present in many individuals. Approximately 16 rarely observed V segments, including chromosome 9 orphons, were excluded from the earlier analysis of 550 to 700 of the donors because counts were too low. Correlated functional status among segregating V segments might reflect linkage disequilibrium, but an unknown experimental factor could not be ruled out. V-gene and J-gene trimming of TCR beta chains was associated with a missense DCLRE1C variant in a later genetic analysis, and the association was replicated in an independent cohort. According to a later genetic analysis, donors in an Asian-associated ancestry cluster had fewer N-insertions in productive TCRs than the approximately 610-donor mean. In a later analysis, several top co-occurrence clusters were reported to appear linked to parvovirus B19, influenza, CMV and Epstein-Barr virus. A group of highly shared sequence variants was considered likely to be a technical artifact of the sequencing pipeline. In a later analysis, TCR association rates were found to vary across HLA loci, with the most associated TCRs seen for DRB1 alleles and the fewest for HLA-C alleles. An earlier analysis of 587 of the donors showed that most TCR beta V segments appeared in productive rearrangements either about 87% or about 30% of the time, which broadly matched IMGT annotations. The study gave a list of some 150 TCR beta chains associated with cytomegalovirus. In a later analysis, about 16,000 TCR beta sequences were associated with specific HLA alleles at a false discovery rate of 0.05. For the cohort, immune exposure information was limited to CMV serostatus. Because some donors lacked HLA typing at each locus, the association tests relied only on the typed subset. The classifier was reported to diagnose cytomegalovirus status with high specificity and sensitivity in both the original cohort and the validation cohort. Assigning TCR associations to individual alleles was difficult when HLA alleles, especially DR and DQ, strongly co-occurred. A further reported finding was that TCR beta sequences accurately predicted the HLA-A and HLA-B alleles for most subjects in the first cohort. Presence/absence analyses assumed roughly uniform sequencing depth across donors, an assumption that may not hold.

The cohort consisted of 666 healthy bone marrow donors. At the time of sampling, every cohort member was nominally healthy, though immune exposures that went unrecorded were likely present. The donor was CMV seropositive and was included in the group of around 300 seropositive cohort members. A peripheral blood sample was provided by each donor, and peripheral blood mononuclear cells were used for TCR beta sequencing. The Qiagen DNeasy Blood Extraction Kit was used to extract genomic DNA from the blood cell samples. The method was the immunoSEQ multiplex PCR assay. For the multiplex PCR, a mixture combining 60 forward primers for TCR Vbeta segments and 13 reverse primers for TCR Jbeta segments was used. The CDR3 region of rearranged TCR beta genes was amplified from genomic DNA with a multiplex PCR assay. The Illumina HiSeq System was used to sequence the amplified TCR beta libraries as 87-base-pair reads. Under the source paper's analysis protocol: Across the 670 or so repertoires, a later analysis counted 80 million or so unique TCR beta chains, around 11 million of which were shared by at least two donors. Raw reads were error-corrected and collapsed into unique sequences by a nearest-neighbor algorithm in which closely related sequences were merged to remove PCR and sequencing errors. Alignment of CDR3 sequences to IMGT reference sequences was used to assign V, D and J gene segments. Each retained sequence needed at least a six-nucleotide match to both a V gene segment and a J gene segment. A rearrangement counted as productive if the CDR3 had no stop codons and remained in frame with V and J, and every other rearrangement counted as non-productive. Following IMGT convention, CDR3 was defined as the stretch from the second conserved V-encoded cysteine up to the conserved J-encoded phenylalanine. The earlier analysis of about 570 of the donors excluded any sequence lacking an unambiguous match to a single V gene segment. In an earlier analysis of a few hundred of the donors, a V segment was called functional when productive rearrangements were above 56.7%, and segregating when the standard deviation between donors exceeded 5%. A statistical classification framework was developed to diagnose cytomegalovirus status using the catalog of TCR beta chain sequences. A later analysis assigned V and J genes by comparing TCR nucleotide sequences with IMGT/GENE-DB human TR gene sequences. In a later analysis, CDR3 sequences and most-parsimonious VDJ recombination scenarios were assigned using the TCRdist pipeline. In a later analysis, each TCR beta chain was defined by its CDR3 amino acid sequence together with its V-gene family, and reads without a unique V-gene family were excluded. In a later analysis, approximately 640 highly shared, low-generation-probability nucleotide sequences were removed to address suspected cross-contamination and a sequencing artifact. A later analysis calculated a clonal expansion index for each public chain from normalized within-repertoire ranks of inferred template counts. Generation probabilities in a later analysis came from a VDJ recombination model fitted to out-of-frame rearrangements, and those results were checked against IGoR. Hypergeometric tests were used in a later analysis to score TCR-TCR, TCR-HLA and TCR-CMV co-occurrence, with a repertoire-size bias correction applied to the TCR pairs. To estimate false discovery rates, a later analysis permuted the HLA or CMV assignments 20 times. In a later analysis, co-occurring TCRs were grouped with DBSCAN, and TCRdist sequence similarity was added when clustering was performed within HLA-allele-positive subsets. Repertoires with fewer than 30,000 or more than 120,000 public chains were left out of co-occurrence clustering, as were five repertoires with anomalous nucleotide sharing. Held by TCRdb, this immuneACCESS table contains in-frame sequences only and omits some clones. Under half of the omission traces to an unresolved V gene where checked; the cause of the rest is unknown. The D gene and trimming were derived from the DNA, and the V and J assignments and clone size from that table. The sample's table lists a count of 200,000 to 250,000 clones. The ten biggest clones cover 1.1% of the sample.

In regard to this clone: Its antigen is not yet known.

The CDR3 starts with the cysteine, ends with the phenylalanine, and has 14 residues. Only CDR3 DNA is held: 42 bases, read in frame from base 1. V loses 2 bases of germline sequence and J loses 2 bases, and the interval between the two ends is 9 bases. CDR1 MNHEY and CDR2 SMNVEV are derived from the germline V gene (reference sequence). This receptor was identified in a girl aged 2 to 10 in good health and CMV-seropositive. The chain was built from TRBV27 and TRBJ1-1; the D gene identity is not certain. Sequenced input: PBMCs. CDR3 sequence: CASSLGQSNTEAFF. The nucleotide sequence is TGTGCCAGCAGTTTAGGGCAGTCTAACACTGAAGCTTTCTTT.